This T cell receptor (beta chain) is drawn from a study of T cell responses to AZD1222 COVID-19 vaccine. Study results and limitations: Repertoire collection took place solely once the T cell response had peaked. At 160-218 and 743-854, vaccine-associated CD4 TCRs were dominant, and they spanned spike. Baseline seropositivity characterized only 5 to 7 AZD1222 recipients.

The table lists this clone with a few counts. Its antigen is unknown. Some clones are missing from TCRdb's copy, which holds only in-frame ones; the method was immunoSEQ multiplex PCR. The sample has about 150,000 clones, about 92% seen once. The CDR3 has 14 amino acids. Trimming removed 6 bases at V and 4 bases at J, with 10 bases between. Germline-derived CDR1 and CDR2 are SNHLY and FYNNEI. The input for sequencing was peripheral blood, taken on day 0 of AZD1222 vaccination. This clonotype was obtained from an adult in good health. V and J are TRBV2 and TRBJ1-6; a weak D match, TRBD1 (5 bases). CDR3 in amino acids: CASSGDVYNSPLHF. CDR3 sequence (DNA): TGTGCCAGCAGCGGGGACGTTTATAATTCACCCCTCCACTTT.